Listed here are 3 T cell receptor beta chains from one sample, sequenced in a study of spatial heterogeneity in lung cancer. As for time point: sample taken at primary tumor resection. One entry per CDR3 protein results from TCRdb running MiXCR on the 5' RACE reads. This table has about 39,000 distinct CDR3 sequences, 3.1% appearing once. The input for sequencing was normal lung tissue next to the tumor, taken at surgery. The receptors derive from a male donor with early-stage non-small cell lung cancer.

The table lists this clonotype with many counts. The chain is built from TRBV29-1 and TRBJ2-1; D gene unclear. The CDR3 spans 9 residues. CDR1 is SQVTM, CDR2 ANQGSEA, per germline. V lost 1 base and J 12 bases, leaving 4 bases between the germline ends. CDR3 coding DNA: TGCAGCGTTGAAGGGGGGCAGTTCTTC. Translated, it gives CSVEGGQFF.

Ten or more counts support this clonotype. This rearrangement joins TRBV5-5 to TRBJ2-5; 8 bases agree with TRBD2. Looked up from germline, CDR1 is SGHKS and CDR2 is YYEKEE (reference sequence). The CDR3 is 13 amino acids. The ends lost 4 bases at V and 3 bases at J; junction bases unmatched: 2. CDR3 sequence: CASSPGLEETQYF. The CDR3, as DNA: TGTGCCAGCAGCCCGGGACTAGAAGAGACCCAGTACTTC.

This clonotype was seen repeatedly, ten times or more. This chain uses TRBV4-1 with TRBJ2-2; TRBD1 might be the D (6 bases). Trimming cost V 5 bases and J 6 bases, with 10 bases left between them. The length of the CDR3 is 13 residues. Germline lookup yields CDR1 MGHRA and CDR2 YSYEKL. The CDR3: CASSGQFSGELFF. The CDR3 nucleotides read TGCGCCAGCAGCGGACAGTTCTCCGGGGAGCTGTTTTTT.